These 5 T cell receptor beta chains originate from one sample sequenced in a study of cytomegalovirus exposure and HLA in healthy donors. Amplification used 60 Vbeta primers and 13 Jbeta primers. The data were produced by immunoSEQ multiplex PCR, yet TCRdb's version contains in-frame clones alone and is incomplete. Here the sample spans about 110,000 clones, 79% being singletons. The source material was PBMCs. The receptor source for this set is a man aged 25-45 years in good health and CMV-seropositive.

The chain is built from TRBV7-9 and TRBJ1-1; no definite D call. The germline V and J ends were trimmed by 1 base and 1 base, with 7 bases remaining between them. CDR1 and CDR2 (germline): SEHNR, FQNEAQ (reference sequence). This CDR3 comprises 14 residues. CDR3 sequence: CASSLDEPNTEAFF. The DNA of the CDR3 is TGTGCCAGCAGCTTAGACGAGCCGAACACTGAAGCTTTCTTT.

The chain couples TRBV18 to TRBJ1-4; the D gene is possibly TRBD1 (5 bases). This CDR3 contains 15 residues. CDR1 and CDR2 from the germline V gene are KGHSH and LQKENI. Trimming removed 5 bases at V and 7 bases at J, with 17 bases between. The CDR3 DNA is TGTGCCAGCTCATCGGCCAGGGTGGAAAGTGAAAAACTGTTTTTT. Translated: CASSSARVESEKLFF.

This clone was observed a handful of times. The V call is TRBV5-1, the J call TRBJ1-1, with 8 bases aligning to TRBD1. The V and J ends lost 3 bases and 5 bases, in that order; junction bases with no gene match: 6. In germline, CDR1 is SGHRS, CDR2 YFSETQ. The CDR3 loop spans 14 amino acids. CDR3 nucleotides: TGCGCCAGCAGCTCCTCAGGGGGCGGTACTGAAGCTTTCTTT. This sequence encodes CASSSSGGGTEAFF.

This clone was observed a few times. V usage is TRBV6-6 and J usage is TRBJ1-2; D uncertain. The CDR3 sequence is 12 residues long. Germline V CDR1 and CDR2: MNHNY, SVGAGI (reference sequence). Trimming stripped 0 bases from V and 8 bases from J, with 7 bases between. The CDR3 here is CASSYSFAGYTF. In DNA form, the CDR3 reads TGTGCCAGCAGTTACTCGTTTGCGGGCTACACCTTC.

V gene TRBV5-1 combines with J gene TRBJ1-2; D gene ambiguous. Germline CDR1 SGHRS, CDR2 YFSETQ. This CDR3 has 13 residues. Trimming took 1 base from V and 5 from J, leaving 9 bases between them. The CDR3 bases are TGCGCCAGCAGCTTGCCCGCAGGTTATGGCTACACCTTC. Its protein product is CASSLPAGYGYTF.